The sequence of this T cell receptor (beta chain) was determined in a study of T cell responses to AZD1222 COVID-19 vaccine. At the level of the study: Second-dose intervals of approximately 4 or approximately 12 weeks were pooled.

In germline, CDR1 is SEHNR, CDR2 FQNEAQ (reference sequence). The CDR3 spans 17 residues. Trimming cost V 4 bases and J 0 bases, with 15 bases left between them. Using immunoSEQ multiplex PCR, the repertoire was profiled, and TCRdb retains in-frame clones only, with some absent. The sample consists of some 150,000 clones, around 93% of them appearing once. Study-wide results and caveats: With dominance at 160-218 and 743-854, vaccine-associated CD4 TCRs spanned spike. A rise in Spike-specific TCR breadth and depth followed two AZD1222 doses.

With respect to this clone: Its antigen remains unknown.

V and J are TRBV7-9 and TRBJ1-4; D perhaps matches TRBD1 (5 bases). The sequences come from peripheral blood, collected on day 0 of AZD1222 vaccination. The origin of this receptor is an adult in good health. The DNA for the CDR3 is TGTGCCAGCAGCTCCGGAGGGACCTGGGCAACTAATGAAAAACTGTTTTTT. Translated, it gives CASSSGGTWATNEKLFF.